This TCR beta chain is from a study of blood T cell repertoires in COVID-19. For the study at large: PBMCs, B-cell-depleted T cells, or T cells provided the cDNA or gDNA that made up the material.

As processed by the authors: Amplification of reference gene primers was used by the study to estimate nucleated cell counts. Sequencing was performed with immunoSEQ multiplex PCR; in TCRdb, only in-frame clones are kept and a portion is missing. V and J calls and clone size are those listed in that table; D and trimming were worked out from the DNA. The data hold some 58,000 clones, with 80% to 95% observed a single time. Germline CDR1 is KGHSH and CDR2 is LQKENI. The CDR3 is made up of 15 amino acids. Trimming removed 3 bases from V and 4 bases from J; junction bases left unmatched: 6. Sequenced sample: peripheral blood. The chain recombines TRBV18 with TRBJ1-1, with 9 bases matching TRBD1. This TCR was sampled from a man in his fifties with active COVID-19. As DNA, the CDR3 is TGTGCCAGCTCACCCAGACAGGGGGTCCTCACTGAAGCTTTCTTT. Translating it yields CASSPRQGVLTEAFF.